The 25 T cell receptor beta chains in this list originate from one sample, sequenced in a study of breast tumors, draining lymph nodes, adjacent tissues. The lymph nodes were axillary draining lymph nodes from breast cancer patients. TCRdb re-analysed the multiplex PCR reads in MiXCR, keeping a single row per CDR3 protein. The sample has some 170,000 distinct CDR3 sequences; 33% are singletons. Specimen: axillary lymph node tissue. These receptors originate from a female donor with breast cancer. Some clones in this sample may be carry-over from other donors' samples.

This clonotype was recorded many times. The rearrangement uses TRBV6-2 or TRBV6-3 and TRBJ2-2; D call uncertain. Looked up from germline, CDR1 is MNHEY and CDR2 is SVGEGT. CDR3 length equals 14 residues. Trimming stripped 2 bases from V and 3 bases from J, with 7 bases between. The CDR3 DNA sequence: TGTGCCAGCAGTTACACGGACGACACCGGGGAGCTGTTTTTT. Amino acids: CASSYTDDTGELFF.

As to this clonotype: The junction departs from germline at one end; a sequencing error may be responsible. The chain combines TRBV6-5 with TRBJ2-7; D is perhaps TRBD1 (5 bases). Germline V gene lookup returns CDR1 MNHEY and CDR2 SVGAGI. CDR3 length: 13 amino acids. The CDR3 region has the DNA TGTGCCAGCAGTCATGAAGGGGCCGGCGAGCCGTACTTC. Its protein product is CASSHEGAGEPYF.

V gene TRBV19 combines with J gene TRBJ1-3, with 7 nucleotides matching TRBD1. V shed 9 bases, J shed 0 bases, and the junction held 5 bases outside the gene matches. CDR3 length equals 14 residues. CDR1 is LNHDA and CDR2 is SQIVND in the germline V gene (reference sequence). The CDR3 DNA follows: TGTGCCAGACGCAGGGGGAGCTCTGGAAACACCATATATTTT. Translated, it gives CARRRGSSGNTIYF.

The chain recombines TRBV7-9 with TRBJ2-2; D is ambiguous. The V and J ends lost 0 bases and 0 bases respectively, with 8 bases between them. Germline CDR1 SEHNR, CDR2 FQNEAQ (reference sequence). The CDR3 spans 16 residues. DNA of the CDR3: TGTGCCAGCAGCTTAGCGGGAACCCCGAACACCGGGGAGCTGTTTTTT. It is translated as CASSLAGTPNTGELFF.

CDR3 sequence reads: CASSDPGTGGSGKLFF. The DNA of the CDR3 is TGTGCCAGCAGCGACCCCGGGACAGGGGGGTCTGGAAAACTGTTTTTT. The chain uses TRBV9 and TRBJ1-4, with 11 bases identical to TRBD1. V trimming: 3 bases; J trimming: 10 bases; junction bases outside the gene matches: 11. CDR1 and CDR2 from the germline V gene are SGDLS and YYNGEE. The CDR3 spans 16 residues.

In this sample, this clonotype turned up a few times. The rearrangement joins TRBV27 to TRBJ2-1, with D unresolved. CDR3 length: 13 residues. Germline loops: CDR1 MNHEY, CDR2 SMNVEV (reference sequence). The ends were cut back, 3 bases at V and 4 bases at J, with 7 bases in the middle. The CDR3 nucleotides read TGTGCCAGCAGTTTCTCGAATTACAATGAGCAGTTCTTC. This translates into CASSFSNYNEQFF.

A remark on this clonotype: This clone may be a read error of a much larger clone one base away. The chain employs TRBV9 and TRBJ2-1, with D possibly matching TRBD2 (6 bases). The V gene's germline CDR1 is SGDLS and CDR2 YYNGEE. CDR3 length equals 13 residues. The CDR3 DNA follows: TGTGCCAGCTCACCAGGGTGGGGGGATGAGCAGCTCTTC. Translating gives CASSPGWGDEQLF.

This clonotype was counted many times. The chain combines TRBV20-1 with TRBJ2-3, with D tentatively TRBD2 (6 bases). The germline V gene has CDR1 DFQATT and CDR2 SNEGSKA (reference sequence). The CDR3 spans 13 residues. Trimming cost V 2 bases and J 1 base, with 7 bases left between them. The DNA of the CDR3 is TGCAGTGCTAGAAAGCGGGGCACAGATACGCAGTATTTT. Protein: CSARKRGTDTQYF.

V is TRBV6-1 and J is TRBJ1-2, with D tentatively TRBD1 (6 bases). V dropped 7 bases and J dropped 5 bases, with 20 bases sitting between them. CDR1 is MNHNS, CDR2 SASEGT, per germline. The CDR3 runs to 15 residues. Here the CDR3 reads CASTKPGGGEYGYTF. As DNA, the CDR3 is TGTGCCAGCACCAAACCCGGGGGGGGCGAGTATGGCTACACCTTC.

This clonotype was seen repeatedly, ten times or more. The J gene is TRBJ2-2, the V gene TRBV4-1, with unresolved D. V was trimmed by 0 bases and J by 4 bases, leaving 3 bases between them. There are 13 residues in the CDR3. From germline, CDR1 is MGHRA and CDR2 YSYEKL. CDR3 bases: TGCGCCAGCAGCCAAGATTTCACCGGGGAGCTGTTTTTT. This translates into CASSQDFTGELFF.

This clonotype was seen repeatedly, ten times or more. The genes are TRBV6-1 and TRBJ2-7; D is unclear. CDR3 length: 13 residues. V lost 1 base to trimming and J lost 5 bases, with 9 bases between them. Germline assignment: CDR1 MNHNS and CDR2 SASEGT. The CDR3 is CASSEGPWNEQYF. The DNA for the CDR3 is TGTGCCAGCAGTGAAGGCCCGTGGAACGAGCAGTACTTC.

The rearrangement links TRBV7-9 to TRBJ2-5; possible D gene TRBD1, 6 bases. V was pared by 5 bases and J by 2 bases, with 12 bases between. There are 14 residues in the CDR3. Germline V gene data show CDR1 as SEHNR and CDR2 as FQNEAQ (reference sequence). The CDR3 sequence: CASSGTGTQETQYF. The CDR3 coding sequence is TGTGCCAGCAGCGGTACCGGGACACAAGAGACCCAGTACTTC.

V is TRBV6-2 or TRBV6-3 and J is TRBJ2-4, with 7 bases matching TRBD1. The CDR3 covers 16 residues. Germline V gene data show CDR1 as MNHEY and CDR2 as SVGEGT. V was clipped by 4 bases and J by 0 bases; unmatched bases: 6. Here the CDR3 reads CASSSGTVLAKNIQYF. Written as DNA, the CDR3 is TGTGCCAGCAGTTCCGGGACAGTACTAGCCAAAAACATTCAGTACTTC.

Remarks on this clonotype: It is likely a read error, because the conserved phenylalanine at the end of the CDR3 is missing. It is unclear where the CDR3 begins or ends on the DNA, so no DNA is shown, and the CDR3 is as TCRdb lists it. This sequence joins TRBV15 and TRBJ2-7; TRBD2, the table's D call, was not compared with the DNA. From germline, CDR1 is LNHNV and CDR2 YYDKDF (reference sequence). With termini counted, the CDR3 has 15 amino acids. The CDR3 spells CATSTGTSGVPTSST.

There are many counts of this clonotype. The chain uses TRBV9 and TRBJ1-6; D remains ambiguous. CDR1 and CDR2 (germline): SGDLS, YYNGEE. V dropped 1 base and J dropped 15 bases, with 8 bases sitting between them. The CDR3 is 11 amino acids. The CDR3 bases are TGTGCCAGCAGCGTAAAGGAGGACCTCCACTTT. It encodes CASSVKEDLHF. The variable domain in full, with the rest retrieved from reference TRBV9 and TRBJ1-6, is DSGVTQTPKHLITATGQRVTLRCSPRSGDLSVYWYQQSLDQGLQFLIQYYNGEERAKGNILERFSAQQFPDLHSELNLSSLELGDSALYFCASSVKEDLHFGNGTRLTVT.

Many counts were recorded for this clonotype. The chain combines TRBV3-1 with TRBJ2-5; no clear D. From germline, CDR1 is LGHDT and CDR2 YNNKEL (reference sequence). Trimming stripped 0 bases from V and 4 bases from J, with 9 bases between. The CDR3 loop spans 14 amino acids. CDR3 sequence: CASSQDQIGETQYF. The CDR3 bases are TGTGCCAGCAGCCAAGATCAAATAGGAGAGACCCAGTACTTC.

This clonotype was recorded many times. The chain uses TRBV11-2 and TRBJ2-7; D perhaps matches TRBD2 (6 bases). V was clipped by 5 bases and J by 2 bases, with 10 bases between them. CDR1 is SGHAT, CDR2 FQNNGV, per germline. There are 13 residues in the CDR3. The CDR3 spells CASSRGEAYEQYF. The DNA of the CDR3 is TGTGCCAGCAGCCGCGGGGAGGCCTACGAGCAGTACTTC.

At least ten counts were recorded for this clonotype. The chain links TRBV6-1 to TRBJ1-5; possible D gene TRBD1, 5 bases. V gave up 7 bases and J gave up 0 bases, with 16 bases separating them. Per germline, CDR1 MNHNS and CDR2 SASEGT. This CDR3 comprises 16 residues. The CDR3 is CASNPGLGRSNQPQHF. In nucleotides, the CDR3 is TGTGCCAGCAATCCCGGATTGGGGCGTAGCAATCAGCCCCAGCATTTT.

For this clonotype: A clone one base away is much larger, so this may be a read error. This rearrangement joins TRBV11-1 to TRBJ2-7; D gene ambiguous. CDR1 is SGHAT and CDR2 is FQDESV in the germline V gene (reference sequence). This CDR3 comprises 13 residues. CDR3: CVSSPITSAQQYF. CDR3 bases: TGTGTCAGCAGCCCTATCACGAGCGCACAGCAGTACTTC.

V gene TRBV29-1 combines with J gene TRBJ1-6; 7 bases line up with TRBD1. Germline CDR1 SQVTM, CDR2 ANQGSEA. The CDR3 is made up of 16 amino acids. The V segment lost 4 bases and the J segment 7 bases; nucleotides outside the gene matches: 13. The chain's CDR3 is CSVAPARDSRNSPLHF. The CDR3 nucleotides read TGCAGCGTTGCGCCAGCCCGGGACAGTCGCAATTCACCCCTCCACTTT.

Points on this clonotype: One base away lies a much larger clone, so this may be a sequencing read error. The chain recombines TRBV9 with TRBJ2-5; 7 bases fit TRBD2. The CDR3 consists of 18 residues. V shed 4 bases and J 1 base; nucleotides not matched to a gene: 16. Germline V gene sequence: CDR1 SGDLS, CDR2 YYNGEE. The CDR3 DNA reads as TGTGCCAGCAGCCAAGATAGGCCTAGCGGAACGTGCCAAGAGACCCAGTACTTC. Amino acid sequence: CASSQDRPSGTCQETQYF.

This clonotype has a count of ten or more. V usage is TRBV20-1 and J usage is TRBJ2-5, with D unclear. Deletions cut 0 bases from V and 1 base from J, with 15 bases between. In germline, CDR1 is DFQATT, CDR2 SNEGSKA (reference sequence). The CDR3 has 16 residues. This CDR3 is CSARDAKVGRQETQYF. CDR3 in DNA: TGCAGTGCTAGAGATGCAAAAGTGGGCCGCCAAGAGACCCAGTACTTC.

With respect to this clonotype: The germline gene is not matched at one end of the junction; a read error may be the cause. The chain carries TRBV6-5 and TRBJ1-6; 8 bases are shared with TRBD1. The length of the CDR3 is 9 residues. Germline-derived CDR1 and CDR2 are MNHEY and SVGAGI. In DNA form, the CDR3 reads TGTGCCAGCAGAAGGGACAGGTCCTTT. Its translation: CASRRDRSF.

This clonotype was recorded many times. The gene calls are TRBV4-1 and TRBJ1-2; TRBD1 is a possible D gene (5 bases). CDR1 and CDR2 from the germline V gene are MGHRA and YSYEKL. The CDR3 loop spans 14 amino acids. The ends were cut back, 5 bases at V and 7 bases at J, with 17 bases in the middle. Here the CDR3 DNA reads TGCGCCAGCAGCGAAAGATTAACGAGGGGTGGCTACACCTTC. Its translation is CASSERLTRGGYTF.

This clonotype was counted ten times or more. V gene TRBV14 combines with J gene TRBJ2-3; 11 bases fit TRBD1. V was pared by 4 bases and J by 4 bases, with 4 bases of the junction left unmatched. CDR1 SGHDN and CDR2 FVKESK come from the germline V gene. The CDR3 loop spans 15 amino acids. The CDR3 DNA reads TGTGCCAGCAGCCTTCGGACAGGGGGCGCAGATACGCAGTATTTT. It codes for CASSLRTGGADTQYF. The whole variable domain, remainder taken from reference TRBV14 and TRBJ2-3, is EAGVTQFPSHSVIEKGQTVTLRCDPISGHDNLYWYRRVMGKEIKFLLHFVKESKQDESGMPNNRFLAERTGGTYSTLKVQPAELEDSGVYFCASSLRTGGADTQYFGPGTRLTVL.